This entry features one TCR beta chain sequence. There is no known antigen for this receptor. The junction differs from germline at one of its ends, possibly a read error. Its CDR3 holds 11 amino acids, cysteine through phenylalanine. Of the read, only the CDR3 DNA is kept; its 33 bases are in frame from base 1. CDR1 is given as SQVTM and CDR2 as ANQGSEA, both from the germline V gene. Sequencing was performed on an Illumina MiSeq. TCRdb trimmed public reads at Q25 via fastp, called clones via MiXCR and kept in-frame beta chains. Each record represents a unique CDR3 protein, reported with the most common genes and DNA among its rows. The sample table lists around 88,000 distinct CDR3 sequences, 31% of them with a count of one. The ten largest account for about 2% of the sample. The record originates from a study of type 1 regulatory T cells (dated by TCRdb to the early 2020s). About the full investigation: The study characterized an in vitro protocol that generated a Tr1-enriched, alloantigen-specific CD4 T cell product named T-allo10. T-allo10 was being evaluated clinically in patients with hematological malignancies who were receiving allogeneic hematopoietic stem cell transplantation.

The V and J segments used are TRBV29-1 and TRBJ2-1; the D gene is unclear. Sequencing was carried out using CD4+ T cells, either the whole sample or a sorted fraction (not recorded which). This TCR came from a human donor in good health. The DNA sequence is given as TGCAGCGTTCTAGGTCTAAATGAGCTGTTCTTC. Its product reads: CSVLGLNELFF.